This passage covers 6 T cell receptor beta chains from one sample sequenced in a study of CD8 T cells in ankylosing spondylitis. Each CDR3 protein gets one entry after TCRdb re-called the 5' RACE reads with MiXCR. The data contain fewer than 200,000 distinct CDR3 sequences, 9.8% of them singletons. The sequenced sample was blood, either unsorted or a sorted T cell fraction (not recorded which). Receptor source: a female donor with ankylosing spondylitis or in good health (not recorded which).

The J gene is TRBJ2-5, the V gene TRBV12-3 or TRBV12-4; D perhaps matches TRBD1 (5 bases). The CDR3 loop spans 15 amino acids. Deletions cut 6 bases from V and 6 bases from J, with 20 bases between. The CDR3 loop reads CASSPTGTHQQTQYF. For the CDR3, the DNA is TGTGCCAGCAGCCCAACAGGTACCCACCAGCAGACCCAGTACTTC.

This clonotype was recorded at least ten times. The chain carries TRBV4-3 and TRBJ2-4, with D unclear. Germline V gives CDR1 LGHNA, CDR2 YSLEER. The CDR3 runs to 13 residues. V dropped 1 base and J dropped 15 bases, with 16 bases sitting between them. The CDR3 loop reads CASSQGLGFLLYF. For the CDR3, the DNA is TGCGCCAGCAGCCAAGGACTGGGATTCCTTTTGTACTTC.

This chain uses TRBV6-6 with TRBJ1-5; tentatively, D is TRBD1 (5 bases). Trimming removed 3 bases at V and 5 bases at J, with 14 bases between. The CDR3 runs to 15 residues. Germline lookup yields CDR1 MNHNY and CDR2 SVGAGI (reference sequence). In nucleotides, the CDR3 is TGTGCCAGCAGTTATACAGGCGAAAGAGATCAGCCCCAGCATTTT. Its translation: CASSYTGERDQPQHF.

This clonotype was detected a few times. The rearrangement uses TRBV9 and TRBJ2-2; 8 bases line up with TRBD2. Germline loops: CDR1 SGDLS, CDR2 YYNGEE. V trimming: 2 bases; J trimming: 0 bases; junction bases outside the gene matches: 3. This CDR3 has 16 residues. The CDR3: CASSVRGGPNTGELFF. CDR3 nucleotides: TGTGCCAGCAGCGTCCGGGGGGGACCGAACACCGGGGAGCTGTTTTTT.

This clonotype was counted many times. One base away lies a much larger clone, so this may be a sequencing read error. The chain uses TRBV5-6 and TRBJ2-7, with D possibly matching TRBD1 (6 bases). Trimming removed 5 bases from V and 3 bases from J, with 9 bases in between. The germline V gene has CDR1 SGHDT and CDR2 YYEEEE. The CDR3 runs 12 residues. The CDR3 here is CASSPQGYEQYF. In DNA form, the CDR3 reads TGTGCCAGCAGTCCACAGGGCTACGAGCAGTACTTC. The full variable domain, rest sourced from reference TRBV5-6 and TRBJ2-7, is DAGVTQSPTHLIKTRGQQVTLRCSPKSGHDTVSWYQQALGQGPQFIFQYYEEEERQRGNFPDRFSGHQFPNYSSELNVNALLLGDSALYLCASSPQGYEQYFGPGTRLTVT.

This clonotype was found many times. The chain recombines TRBV6-1 with TRBJ2-7, with D unclear. CDR3 length: 13 residues. V lost 1 base and J lost 0, with 4 bases in between. Germline-derived CDR1 and CDR2 are MNHNS and SASEGT. The CDR3 DNA follows: TGTGCCAGCAGTGAAGATTCCTCCTACGAGCAGTACTTC. It specifies CASSEDSSYEQYF.